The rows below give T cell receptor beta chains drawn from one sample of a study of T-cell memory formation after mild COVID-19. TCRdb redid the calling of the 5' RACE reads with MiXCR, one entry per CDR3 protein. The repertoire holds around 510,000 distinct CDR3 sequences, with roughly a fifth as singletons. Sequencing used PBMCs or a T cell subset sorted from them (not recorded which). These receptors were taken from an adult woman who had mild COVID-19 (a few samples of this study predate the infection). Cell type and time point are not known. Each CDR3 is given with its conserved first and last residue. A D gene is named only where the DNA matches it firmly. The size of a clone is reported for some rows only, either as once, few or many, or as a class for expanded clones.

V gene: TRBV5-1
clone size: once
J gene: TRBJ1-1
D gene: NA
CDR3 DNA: TGCGCCAGCAGCTGGGGTGAAGGGGGGAACACTGAAGCTTTCTTT
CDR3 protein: CASSWGEGGNTEAFF

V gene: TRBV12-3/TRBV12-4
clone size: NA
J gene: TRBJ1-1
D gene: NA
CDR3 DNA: TGTGCCAGCAGTTTTCGTCGTGTGGCGAACACTGAAGCTTTCTTT
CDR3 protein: CASSFRRVANTEAFF

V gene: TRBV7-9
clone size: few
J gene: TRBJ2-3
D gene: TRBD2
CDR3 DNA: TGTGCCAGCAGCTCTAAAGGGAGGGAGACAGATACGCAGTATTTT
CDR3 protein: CASSSKGRETDTQYF

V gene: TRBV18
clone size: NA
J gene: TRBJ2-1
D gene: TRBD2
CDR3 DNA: TGTGCCAGCTCAGCCTATAGCGGGAGCCTAGAGAATGAGCAGTTCTTC
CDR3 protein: CASSAYSGSLENEQFF

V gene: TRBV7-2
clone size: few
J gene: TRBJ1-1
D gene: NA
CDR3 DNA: TGTGCCAGCAGCCTAGAGGGGTGGGGGATTCTAACTGAAGCTTTCTTT
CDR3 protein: CASSLEGWGILTEAFF

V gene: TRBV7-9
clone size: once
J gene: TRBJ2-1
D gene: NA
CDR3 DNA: TGTGCCAGTTCAACGGGAGTCGATGAGCAGTTCTTC
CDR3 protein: CASSTGVDEQFF

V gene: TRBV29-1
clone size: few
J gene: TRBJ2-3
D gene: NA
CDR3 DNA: TGCAGCGCAAGACCGGGATTGAACACAGATACGCAGTATTTT
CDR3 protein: CSARPGLNTDTQYF

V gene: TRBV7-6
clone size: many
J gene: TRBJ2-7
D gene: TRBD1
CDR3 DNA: TGTGCCAGCAGCTCAAGCGGGACAGGGGGATACGAGCAGTACTTC
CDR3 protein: CASSSSGTGGYEQYF

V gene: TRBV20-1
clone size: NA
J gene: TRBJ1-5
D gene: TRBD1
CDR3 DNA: TGCAGTGCTAGTAGGATAGGGACAGATTATCAGCCCCAGCATTTT
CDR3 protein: CSASRIGTDYQPQHF

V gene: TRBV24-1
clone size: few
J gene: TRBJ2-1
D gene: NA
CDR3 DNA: TGTGCCACCAGTGACTATTCGAACAGGGTTGATGAGCAGTTCTTC
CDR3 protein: CATSDYSNRVDEQFF

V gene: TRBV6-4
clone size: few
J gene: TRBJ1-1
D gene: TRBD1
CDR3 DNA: TGTGCCAGCAGCGCTTCCGACAGGGGGAACACTGAAGCTTTCTTT
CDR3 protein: CASSASDRGNTEAFF

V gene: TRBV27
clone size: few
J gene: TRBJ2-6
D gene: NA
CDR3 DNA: TGTGCCAGCACAGACACGGGTGGGGCCAACGTCCTGACTTTC
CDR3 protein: CASTDTGGANVLTF

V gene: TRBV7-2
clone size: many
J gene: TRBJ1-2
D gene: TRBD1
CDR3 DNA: TGTGCCAGCAGCTTAAGGGGACAGGGTTTCACTAACTATGGCTACACCTTC
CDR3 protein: CASSLRGQGFTNYGYTF

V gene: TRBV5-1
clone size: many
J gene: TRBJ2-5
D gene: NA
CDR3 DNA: TGTGCCAGCAGCTCCCAAGAGACCCAGTACTTC
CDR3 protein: CASSSQETQYF

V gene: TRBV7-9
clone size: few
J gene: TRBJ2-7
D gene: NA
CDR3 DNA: TGTGCCAGCAGCCCATATGGTCGGGGGGCCGCCGACTACGAGCAGTACTTC
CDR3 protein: CASSPYGRGAADYEQYF

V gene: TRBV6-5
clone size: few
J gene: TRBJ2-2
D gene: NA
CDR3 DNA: TGTGCCAGCAGTTACTCCAGGGTACGGGCCGGGGAGCTGTTTTTT
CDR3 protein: CASSYSRVRAGELFF

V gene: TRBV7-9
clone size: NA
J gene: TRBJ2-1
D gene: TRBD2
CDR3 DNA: TGTGCCAGCAGCCCCGGGGGGGCCATTGAGCAGTTCTTC
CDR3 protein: CASSPGGAIEQFF

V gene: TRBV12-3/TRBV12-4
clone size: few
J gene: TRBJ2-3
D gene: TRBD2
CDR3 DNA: TGTGCCAGCAGCTTCCGAACGCCGGGACTAGCGGGACGACGGACTGGAGATACGCAGTATTTT
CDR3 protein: CASSFRTPGLAGRRTGDTQYF

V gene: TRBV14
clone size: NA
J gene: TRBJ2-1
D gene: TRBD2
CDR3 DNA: TGTGCCAGCAGCCAATACCTAGCGGGACCCACCAATGAGCAGTTCTTC
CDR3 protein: CASSQYLAGPTNEQFF

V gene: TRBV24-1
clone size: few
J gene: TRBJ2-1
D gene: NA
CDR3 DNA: TGTGCCACCAGTGATTTGCCGGCAGGTACCAATGAGCAGTTCTTC
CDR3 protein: CATSDLPAGTNEQFF

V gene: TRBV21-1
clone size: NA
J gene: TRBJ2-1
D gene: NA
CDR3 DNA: TGTGCCAGCAGCACATTACTAGCGGCAACCTACAATGAGCAGTTCTTC
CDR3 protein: CASSTLLAATYNEQFF

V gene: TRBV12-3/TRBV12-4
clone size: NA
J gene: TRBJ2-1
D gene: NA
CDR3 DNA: TGTGCCAGCGCTGACCCGGGACTGCCCTACAATGAGCAGTTCTTC
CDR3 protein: CASADPGLPYNEQFF

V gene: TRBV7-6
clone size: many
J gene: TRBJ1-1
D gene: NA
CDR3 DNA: TGTGCCAGCAGCTGGCAGGGTCTCACTGAAGCTTTCTTT
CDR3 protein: CASSWQGLTEAFF

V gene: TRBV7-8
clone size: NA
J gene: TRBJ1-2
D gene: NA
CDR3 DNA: TGTGCCAGCAGCTTGGACGCAGGGGTTCATGGCTACACCTTC
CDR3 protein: CASSLDAGVHGYTF

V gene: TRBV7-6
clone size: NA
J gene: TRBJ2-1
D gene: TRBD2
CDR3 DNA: TGTGCCAGCAGCACGGGACTAGCGGGGGGTAACCTATACAATGAGCAGTTCTTC
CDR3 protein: CASSTGLAGGNLYNEQFF

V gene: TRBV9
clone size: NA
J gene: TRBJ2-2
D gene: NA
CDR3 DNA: TGTGCCAGCGGTAGGGAGTCCGGGGAGCTGTTTTTT
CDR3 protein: CASGRESGELFF

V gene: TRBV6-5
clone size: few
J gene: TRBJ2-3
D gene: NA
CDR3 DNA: TGTGCCAGCAGTTACTTTCCGGGACGGGGGGATACGCAGTATTTT
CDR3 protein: CASSYFPGRGDTQYF

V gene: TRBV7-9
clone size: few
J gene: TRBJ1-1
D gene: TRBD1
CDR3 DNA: TGTGCCAGCAGCTTAGCTTCCGGGACAGGGGGCTACACTGAAGCTTTCTTT
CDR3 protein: CASSLASGTGGYTEAFF

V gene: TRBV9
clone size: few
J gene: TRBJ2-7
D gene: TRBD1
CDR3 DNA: TGTGCCAGCAGCGTAAATCCCTCAACAGGGGAAATCGGCTACGAGCAGTACTTC
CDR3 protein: CASSVNPSTGEIGYEQYF

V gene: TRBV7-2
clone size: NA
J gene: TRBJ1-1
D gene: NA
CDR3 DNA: TGTGCCAGCAGTCTCTACAGGGATGGCGACACTGAAGCTTTCTTT
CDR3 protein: CASSLYRDGDTEAFF

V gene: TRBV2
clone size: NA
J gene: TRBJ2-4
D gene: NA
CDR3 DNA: TGTGCCAGCAGTGGAGGGGCGTTGGACATTCAGTACTTC
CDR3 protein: CASSGGALDIQYF

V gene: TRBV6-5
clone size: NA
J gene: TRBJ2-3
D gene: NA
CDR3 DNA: TGTGCCAGCAGTTACGGGGCTACAGATACGCAGTATTTT
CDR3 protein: CASSYGATDTQYF

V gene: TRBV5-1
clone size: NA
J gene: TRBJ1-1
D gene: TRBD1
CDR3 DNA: TGCGCCAGCAGCTTGCTACAGGGGGTGAACACTGAAGCTTTCTTT
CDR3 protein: CASSLLQGVNTEAFF

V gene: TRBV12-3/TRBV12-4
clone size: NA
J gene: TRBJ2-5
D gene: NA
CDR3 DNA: TGTGCCAGCAGTAAAGGGGTAGGAGAGACCCAGTACTTC
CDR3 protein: CASSKGVGETQYF

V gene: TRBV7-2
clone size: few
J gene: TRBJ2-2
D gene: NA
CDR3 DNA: TGTGCCAGCAGCGCATGGAGGGGGACCGGGGAGCTGTTTTTT
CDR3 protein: CASSAWRGTGELFF

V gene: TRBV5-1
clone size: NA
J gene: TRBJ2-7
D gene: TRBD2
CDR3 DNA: TGCGCCAGCAGCTTGGGCCCTCAGGTAGCGGGAACCTACGAGCAGTACTTC
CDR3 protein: CASSLGPQVAGTYEQYF

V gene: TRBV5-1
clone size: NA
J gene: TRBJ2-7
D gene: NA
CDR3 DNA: TGCGCCAGCCGACGCGGGAACTACGAGCAGTACTTC
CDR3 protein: CASRRGNYEQYF

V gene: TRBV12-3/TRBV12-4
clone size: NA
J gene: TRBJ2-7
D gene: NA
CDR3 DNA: TGTGCCAGCAGTTTCTTGGACAGTCCCTACGAGCAGTACTTC
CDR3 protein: CASSFLDSPYEQYF

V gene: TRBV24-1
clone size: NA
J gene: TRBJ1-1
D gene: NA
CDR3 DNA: TGTGCCACCAGTGATGAAAGAAACACTGAAGCTTTCTTT
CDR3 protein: CATSDERNTEAFF

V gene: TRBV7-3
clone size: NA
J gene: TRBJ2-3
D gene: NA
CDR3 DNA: TGTGCCAGCAGAAAACAGGGTAGGACAGATACGCAGTATTTT
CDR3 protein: CASRKQGRTDTQYF

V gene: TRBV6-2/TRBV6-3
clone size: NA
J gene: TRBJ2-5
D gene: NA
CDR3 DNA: TGTGCCAGCAACCTCTGGGGGGGCGGCGAAGAGACCCAGTACTTC
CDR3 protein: CASNLWGGGEETQYF

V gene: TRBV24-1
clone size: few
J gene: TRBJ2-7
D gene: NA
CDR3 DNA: TGTGCCACCAGTGACTCGAGGAAGGTCCGAAACGAGCAGTACTTC
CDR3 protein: CATSDSRKVRNEQYF

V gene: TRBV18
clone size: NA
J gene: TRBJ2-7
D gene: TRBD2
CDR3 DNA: TGTGCCAGCTCACCACAGGAATTACGGCGGGGGGGCCACGAGCAGTACTTC
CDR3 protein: CASSPQELRRGGHEQYF

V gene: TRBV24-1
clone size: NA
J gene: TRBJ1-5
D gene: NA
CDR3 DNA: TGTGCCACCAGTGATTATCGAGGGGAGGGCAATCAGCCCCAGCATTTT
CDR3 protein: CATSDYRGEGNQPQHF

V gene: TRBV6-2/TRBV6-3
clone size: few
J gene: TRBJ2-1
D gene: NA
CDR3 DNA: TGTGCCAGCAGCTCCGCCTCTACAGGTCTGGTTGGGGAGCAGTTCTTC
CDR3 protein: CASSSASTGLVGEQFF

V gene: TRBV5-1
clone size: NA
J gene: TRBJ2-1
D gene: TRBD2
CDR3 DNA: TGCGCCAGCAGCTCCACTAGCGGGAGTAGTGAGCAGTTCTTC
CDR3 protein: CASSSTSGSSEQFF

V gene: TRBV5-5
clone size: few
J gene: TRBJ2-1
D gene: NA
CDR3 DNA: TGTGCCAGCACCCTATGGAGTCCCAATGAGCAGTTCTTC
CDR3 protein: CASTLWSPNEQFF

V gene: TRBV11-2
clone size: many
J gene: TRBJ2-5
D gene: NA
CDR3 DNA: TGTGCCAGCACACCCCCAGGGGATTACGAGACCCAGTACTTC
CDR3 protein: CASTPPGDYETQYF

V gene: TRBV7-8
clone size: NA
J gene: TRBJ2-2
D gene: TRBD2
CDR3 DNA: TGTGCCAGCAGCTTGATAGCGGGAGAGGGCACCGGGGAGCTGTTTTTT
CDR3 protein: CASSLIAGEGTGELFF

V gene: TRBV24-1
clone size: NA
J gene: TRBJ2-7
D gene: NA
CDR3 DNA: TGTGCCACCAGTGATATCTACGAGCAGTACTTC
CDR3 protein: CATSDIYEQYF

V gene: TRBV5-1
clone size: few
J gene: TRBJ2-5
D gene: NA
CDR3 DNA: TGCGCCAGCAGCTTCAACCGTGGGGAGACCCAGTACTTC
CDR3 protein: CASSFNRGETQYF

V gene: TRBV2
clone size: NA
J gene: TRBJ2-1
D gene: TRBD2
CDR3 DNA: TGTGCCAGCAGGACTAGCGGGGGGGCAGGAAATGAGCAGTTCTTC
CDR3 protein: CASRTSGGAGNEQFF

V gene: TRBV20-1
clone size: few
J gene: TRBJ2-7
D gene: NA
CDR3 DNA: TGCAGTGCTAGAAGATATTACGAGCAGTACTTC
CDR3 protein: CSARRYYEQYF